A single sample gave rise to the 5 T cell receptor beta chains below, sequenced in a study of OX40 agonist ivuxolimab in advanced cancers. Only in-frame clones appear in the TCRdb table, and some are missing; sequencing was by immunoSEQ multiplex PCR. This table holds about 80,000 clones, approximately 79% found once. The starting material was CD4+ or CD8+ T cells sorted from blood, obtained in a trial of the OX40 agonist ivuxolimab. These receptor sequences come from an adult with an advanced solid tumor such as melanoma, head and neck, liver or kidney cancer.

This clone was observed a few times. The same CDR3 arises from other DNA sequences in this sample as well. The V and J genes are TRBV2 and TRBJ1-1, with D possibly matching TRBD1 (5 bases). The germline V gene has CDR1 SNHLY and CDR2 FYNNEI. The V and J ends lost 9 bases and 1 base respectively, with 9 bases between them. The CDR3 is 12 amino acids. The CDR3 nucleotides read TGTGCCAGTAACCAGGGGAACACTGAAGCTTTCTTT. It codes for CASNQGNTEAFF. Together with reference TRBV2 and TRBJ1-1, the CDR3 gives the full variable domain: EPEVTQTPSHQVTQMGQEVILRCVPISNHLYFYWYRQILGQKVEFLVSFYNNEISEKSEIFDDQFSVERPDGSNFTLKIRSTKLEDSAMYFCASNQGNTEAFFGQGTRLTVV.

J is TRBJ1-2 and V is TRBV7-9; D gene ambiguous. The CDR3 is 13 amino acids. Germline assignment: CDR1 SEHNR and CDR2 FQNEAQ (reference sequence). V was cut by 5 bases and J by 8 bases, with 15 bases left in between. The CDR3 DNA reads TGTGCCAGCAGCCCGACCCCCCAAGTGGGCTACACCTTC. It encodes CASSPTPQVGYTF.

This chain uses TRBV27 with TRBJ1-1; 7 positions match TRBD1. Germline CDR1 reads MNHEY; CDR2 reads SMNVEV (reference sequence). V lost 5 bases to trimming and J lost 4 bases; unmatched junction nucleotides: 7. The CDR3 is 14 residues long. CDR3 loop: CASSLGQASTEAFF. The CDR3 DNA is TGTGCCAGCAGTCTAGGACAGGCTTCCACTGAAGCTTTCTTT.

The chain has TRBV28 and TRBJ2-5, with D uncertain. In germline, CDR1 is MDHEN, CDR2 SYDVKM. The CDR3 totals 12 residues. Trimming took off 7 bases at V and 7 bases at J, with 13 bases between the two ends. CDR3 sequence: CASTLGVGTQYF. Here the CDR3 DNA reads TGTGCCAGCACCCTAGGCGTGGGGACCCAGTACTTC.

The chain couples TRBV6-1 to TRBJ2-7; D possibly corresponds to TRBD2 (6 bases). The germline V gene encodes CDR1 MNHNS and CDR2 SASEGT. This CDR3 spans 14 amino acids. The V and J ends lost 2 bases and 1 base respectively, with 9 bases between them. CDR3: CASSERRGSYEQYV. As DNA, the CDR3 is TGTGCCAGCAGTGAAAGGCGGGGATCCTACGAGCAGTACGTC.